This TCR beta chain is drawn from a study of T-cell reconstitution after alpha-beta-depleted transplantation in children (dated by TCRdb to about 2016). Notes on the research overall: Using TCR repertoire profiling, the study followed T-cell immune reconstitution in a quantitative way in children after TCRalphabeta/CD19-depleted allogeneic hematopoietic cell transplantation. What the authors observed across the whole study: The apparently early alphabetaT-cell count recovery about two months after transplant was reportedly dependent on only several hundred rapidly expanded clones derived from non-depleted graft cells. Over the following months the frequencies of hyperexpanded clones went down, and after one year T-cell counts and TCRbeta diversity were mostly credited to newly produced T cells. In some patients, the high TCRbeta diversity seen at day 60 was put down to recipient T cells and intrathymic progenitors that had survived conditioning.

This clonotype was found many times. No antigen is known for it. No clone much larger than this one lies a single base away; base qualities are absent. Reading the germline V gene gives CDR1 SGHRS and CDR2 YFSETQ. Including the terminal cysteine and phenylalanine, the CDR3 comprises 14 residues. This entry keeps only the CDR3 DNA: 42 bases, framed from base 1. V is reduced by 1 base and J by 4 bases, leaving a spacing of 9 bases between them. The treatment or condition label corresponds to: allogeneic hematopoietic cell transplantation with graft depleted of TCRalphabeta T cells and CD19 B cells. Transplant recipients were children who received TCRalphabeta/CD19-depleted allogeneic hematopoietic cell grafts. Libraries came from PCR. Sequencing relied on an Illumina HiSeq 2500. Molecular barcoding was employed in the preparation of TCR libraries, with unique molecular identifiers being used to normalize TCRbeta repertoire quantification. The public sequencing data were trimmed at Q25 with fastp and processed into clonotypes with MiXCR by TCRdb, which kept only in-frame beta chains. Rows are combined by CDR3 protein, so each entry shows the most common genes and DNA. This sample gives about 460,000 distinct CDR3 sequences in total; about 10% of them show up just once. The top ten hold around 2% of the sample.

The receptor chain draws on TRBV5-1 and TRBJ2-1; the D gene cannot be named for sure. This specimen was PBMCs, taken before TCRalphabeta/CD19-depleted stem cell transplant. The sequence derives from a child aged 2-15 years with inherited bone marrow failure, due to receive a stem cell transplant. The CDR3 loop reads CASSLTIQYNEQFF. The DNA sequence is TGCGCCAGCAGCTTGACCATCCAGTACAATGAGCAGTTCTTC.